The following is a TCR beta chain sequence with its context. What it binds is not known. Primers included in the PCR were 60 Vbeta and 13 Jbeta primers. Clones were read by immunoSEQ multiplex PCR, and TCRdb kept only the in-frame ones, dropping some. The sample table sets out around 200,000 clones. This sample was taken from a study of cytomegalovirus exposure and HLA in healthy donors. As for the study in general: HLA-typed donors contributed 65 million to 95 million unique TCRs, which were held in an early data release.

The V gene lost 2 bases and the J gene lost 11 bases, with 7 bases spanning the gap. The length of the CDR3 is 12 residues. Germline V CDR1 and CDR2: MNHEY, SVGAGI. Broader study findings: For presence/absence analyses, sequencing depth was assumed to be roughly uniform across donors. When a later analysis was performed, an Asian-associated ancestry cluster reportedly had fewer N-insertions than the roughly 700-donor mean.

Sequencing used PBMCs. The receptor was isolated from a girl aged 2 to 10 in good health and CMV-seropositive. The chain couples TRBV6-5 to TRBJ1-6; D is possibly TRBD1 (5 bases). In nucleotides, the CDR3 is TGTGCCAGCAGTTACGGGGGGGCACCCCTCCACTTT. Protein sequence: CASSYGGAPLHF.